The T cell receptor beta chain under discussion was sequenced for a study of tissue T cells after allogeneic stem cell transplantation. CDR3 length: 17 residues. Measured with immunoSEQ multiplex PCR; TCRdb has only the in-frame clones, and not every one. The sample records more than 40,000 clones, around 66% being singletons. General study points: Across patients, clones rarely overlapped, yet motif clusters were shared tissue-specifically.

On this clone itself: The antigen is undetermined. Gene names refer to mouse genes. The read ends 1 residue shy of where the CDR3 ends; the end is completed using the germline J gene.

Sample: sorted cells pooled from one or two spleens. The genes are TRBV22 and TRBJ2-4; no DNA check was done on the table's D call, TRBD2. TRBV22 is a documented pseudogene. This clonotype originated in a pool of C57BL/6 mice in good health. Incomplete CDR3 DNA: TGTGCCAGCAGTTGTCGTACTGGGGGGGCGCTGCAAAACACCTTGTAC. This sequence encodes CASSCRTGGALQNTLY. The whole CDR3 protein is CASSCRTGGALQNTLYF.